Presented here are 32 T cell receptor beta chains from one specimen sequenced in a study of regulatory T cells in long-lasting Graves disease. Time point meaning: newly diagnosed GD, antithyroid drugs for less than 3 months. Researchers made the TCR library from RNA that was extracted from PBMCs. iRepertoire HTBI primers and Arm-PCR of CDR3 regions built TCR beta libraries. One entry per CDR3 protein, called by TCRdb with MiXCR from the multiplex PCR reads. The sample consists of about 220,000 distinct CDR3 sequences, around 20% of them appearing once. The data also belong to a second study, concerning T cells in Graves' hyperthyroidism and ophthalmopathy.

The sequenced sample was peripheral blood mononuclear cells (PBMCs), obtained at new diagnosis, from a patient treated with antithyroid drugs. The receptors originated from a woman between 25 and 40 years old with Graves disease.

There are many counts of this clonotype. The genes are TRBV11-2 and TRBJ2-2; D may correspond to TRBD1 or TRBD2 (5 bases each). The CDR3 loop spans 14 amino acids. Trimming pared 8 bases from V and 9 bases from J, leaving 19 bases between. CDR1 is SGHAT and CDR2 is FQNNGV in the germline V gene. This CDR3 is CASRLGEGSRELFF. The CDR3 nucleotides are TGTGCCAGCCGCCTGGGGGAAGGGTCGAGGGAGCTGTTTTTT. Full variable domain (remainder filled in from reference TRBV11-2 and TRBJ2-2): EAGVAQSPRYKIIEKRQSVAFWCNPISGHATLYWYQQILGQGPKLLIQFQNNGVVDDSQLPKDRFSAERLKGVDSTLKIQPAKLEDSAVYLCASRLGEGSRELFFGEGSRLTVL.

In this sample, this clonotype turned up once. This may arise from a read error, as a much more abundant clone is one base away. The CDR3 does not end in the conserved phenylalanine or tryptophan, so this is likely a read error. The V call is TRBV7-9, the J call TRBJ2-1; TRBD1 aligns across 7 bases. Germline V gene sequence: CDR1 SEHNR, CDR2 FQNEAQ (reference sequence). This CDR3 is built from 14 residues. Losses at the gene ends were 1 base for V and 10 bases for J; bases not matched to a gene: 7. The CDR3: CASSLEGAAREQFS. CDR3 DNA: TGTGCCAGCAGCTTAGAGGGGGCCGCGCGAGAGCAGTTCTCC.

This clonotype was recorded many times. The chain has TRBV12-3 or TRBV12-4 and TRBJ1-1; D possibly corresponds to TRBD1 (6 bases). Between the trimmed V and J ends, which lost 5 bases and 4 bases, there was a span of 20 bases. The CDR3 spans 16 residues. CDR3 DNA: TGTGCCAGCAGTCCACAGATGGGGGCATACGGCACTGAAGCTTTCTTT. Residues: CASSPQMGAYGTEAFF.

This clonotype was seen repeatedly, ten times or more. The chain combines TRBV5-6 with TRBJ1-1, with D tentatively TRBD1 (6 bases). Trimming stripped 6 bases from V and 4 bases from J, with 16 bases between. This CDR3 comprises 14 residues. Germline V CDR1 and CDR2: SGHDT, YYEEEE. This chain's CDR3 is CASIQWGPGTEAFF. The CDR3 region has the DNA TGTGCCAGCATCCAGTGGGGGCCGGGCACTGAAGCTTTCTTT.

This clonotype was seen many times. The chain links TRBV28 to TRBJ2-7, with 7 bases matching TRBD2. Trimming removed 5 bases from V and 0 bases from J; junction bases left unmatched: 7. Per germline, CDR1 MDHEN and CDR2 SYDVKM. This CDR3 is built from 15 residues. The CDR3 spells CASSPRASGSYEQYF. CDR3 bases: TGTGCCAGCAGTCCGCGGGCTAGCGGCTCCTACGAGCAGTACTTC.

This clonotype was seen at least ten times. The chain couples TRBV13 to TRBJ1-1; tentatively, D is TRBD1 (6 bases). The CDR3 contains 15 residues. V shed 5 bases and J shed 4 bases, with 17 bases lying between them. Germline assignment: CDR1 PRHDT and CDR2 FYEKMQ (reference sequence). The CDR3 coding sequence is TGTGCCAGCAGCGACGAACAGGGACAACGCACTGAAGCTTTCTTT. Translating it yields CASSDEQGQRTEAFF.

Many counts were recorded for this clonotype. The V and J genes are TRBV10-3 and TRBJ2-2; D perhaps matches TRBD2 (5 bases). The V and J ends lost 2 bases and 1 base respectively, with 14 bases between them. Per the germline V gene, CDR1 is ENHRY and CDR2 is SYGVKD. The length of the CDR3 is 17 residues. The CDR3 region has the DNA TGTGCCATCAGTGAGGGGTATCCCGCGGGGAACACCGGGGAGCTGTTTTTT. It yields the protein CAISEGYPAGNTGELFF.

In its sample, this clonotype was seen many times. In DNA, the CDR3 is TGTGCCAGCAGCTCCCGCGGGAAGGGGAACAATGAGCAGTTCTTC. This codes for CASSSRGKGNNEQFF. V and J are TRBV13 and TRBJ2-1, with D possibly TRBD2 on 6 matching bases. The CDR3 totals 15 residues. V was clipped by 4 bases and J by 5 bases, with 15 bases between them. Germline values: CDR1 PRHDT, CDR2 FYEKMQ (reference sequence).

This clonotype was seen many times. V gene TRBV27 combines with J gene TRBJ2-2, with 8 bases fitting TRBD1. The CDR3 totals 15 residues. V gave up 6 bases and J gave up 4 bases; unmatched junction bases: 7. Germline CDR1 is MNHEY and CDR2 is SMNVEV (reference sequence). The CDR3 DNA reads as TGTGCCAGCAGCTCAGGACAGGGTGGCACCGGGGAGCTGTTTTTT. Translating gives CASSSGQGGTGELFF.

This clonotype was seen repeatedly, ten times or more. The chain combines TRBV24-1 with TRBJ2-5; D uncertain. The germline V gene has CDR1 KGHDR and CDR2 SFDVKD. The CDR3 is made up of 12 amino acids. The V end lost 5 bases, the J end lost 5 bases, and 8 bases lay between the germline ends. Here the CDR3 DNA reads TGTGCCACCAGTGGCAGTCTGGAGACCCAGTACTTC. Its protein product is CATSGSLETQYF.

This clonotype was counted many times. The CDR3 loop reads CACSKGARSNQPQHF. The DNA of the CDR3 is TGTGCCTGCTCTAAGGGGGCACGGAGCAATCAGCCCCAGCATTTT. This chain links TRBV30 with TRBJ1-5; 7 bases match TRBD1. The junction had 9 bases not matched to a gene; V was cut back by 6 bases and J by 1 base. CDR3 length: 15 amino acids. The germline V gene encodes CDR1 GTSNPN and CDR2 SVGIG (reference sequence).

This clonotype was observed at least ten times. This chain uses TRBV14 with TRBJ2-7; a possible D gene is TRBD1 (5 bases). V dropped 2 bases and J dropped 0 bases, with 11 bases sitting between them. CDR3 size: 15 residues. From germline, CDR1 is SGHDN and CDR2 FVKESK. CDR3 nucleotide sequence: TGTGCCAGCAGCCAACTTACGGACAACTCCTACGAGCAGTACTTC. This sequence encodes CASSQLTDNSYEQYF.

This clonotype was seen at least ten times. The CDR3 protein is CASKEVGYQPQHF. The DNA for the CDR3 is TGTGCCAGTAAGGAGGTGGGCTATCAGCCCCAGCATTTT. The chain has TRBV19 and TRBJ1-5; the D is unclear. This CDR3 spans 13 amino acids. Germline V gene lookup returns CDR1 LNHDA and CDR2 SQIVND (reference sequence). Trimming stripped 7 bases from V and 5 bases from J, with 12 bases between.

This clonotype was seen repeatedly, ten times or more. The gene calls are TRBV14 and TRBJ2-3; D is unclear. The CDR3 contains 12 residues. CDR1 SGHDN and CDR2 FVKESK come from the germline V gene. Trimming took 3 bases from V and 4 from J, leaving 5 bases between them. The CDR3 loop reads CASSQGPDTQYF. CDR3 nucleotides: TGTGCCAGCAGCCAGGGCCCAGATACGCAGTATTTT.

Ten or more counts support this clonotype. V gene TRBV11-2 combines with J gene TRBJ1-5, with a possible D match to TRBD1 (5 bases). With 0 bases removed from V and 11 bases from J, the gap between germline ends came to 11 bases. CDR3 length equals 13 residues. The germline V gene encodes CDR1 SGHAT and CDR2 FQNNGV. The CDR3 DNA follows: TGTGCCAGCAGCTTAGACAGGGAACGGACCCAGCATTTT. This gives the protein CASSLDRERTQHF.

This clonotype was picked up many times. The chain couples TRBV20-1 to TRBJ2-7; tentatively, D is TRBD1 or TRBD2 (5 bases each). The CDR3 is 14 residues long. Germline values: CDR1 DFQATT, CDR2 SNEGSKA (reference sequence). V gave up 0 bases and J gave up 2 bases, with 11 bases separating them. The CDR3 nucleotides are TGCAGTGCTAGAGATCGGGGCGGTGCCTACGAGCAGTACTTC. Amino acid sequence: CSARDRGGAYEQYF.

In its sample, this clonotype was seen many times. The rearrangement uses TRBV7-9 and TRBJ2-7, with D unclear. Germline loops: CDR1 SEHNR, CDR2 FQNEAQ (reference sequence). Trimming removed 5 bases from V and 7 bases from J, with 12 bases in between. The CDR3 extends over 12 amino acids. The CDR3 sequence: CASSPTSSEQYF. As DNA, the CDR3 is TGTGCCAGCAGCCCCACCTCCTCGGAGCAGTACTTC.

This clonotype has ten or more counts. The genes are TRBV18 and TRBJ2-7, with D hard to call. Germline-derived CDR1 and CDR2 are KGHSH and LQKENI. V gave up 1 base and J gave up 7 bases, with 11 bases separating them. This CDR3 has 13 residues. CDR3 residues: CASSPLENGEQYF. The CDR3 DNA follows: TGTGCCAGCTCACCACTGGAGAACGGGGAGCAGTACTTC.

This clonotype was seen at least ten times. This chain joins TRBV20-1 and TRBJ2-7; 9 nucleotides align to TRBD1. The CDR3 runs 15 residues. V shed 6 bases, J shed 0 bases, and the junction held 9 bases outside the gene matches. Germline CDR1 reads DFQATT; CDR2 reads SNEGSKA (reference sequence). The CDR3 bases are TGCAGTGCCTTACCCGGGACAGGGCCCTCCTACGAGCAGTACTTC. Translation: CSALPGTGPSYEQYF.

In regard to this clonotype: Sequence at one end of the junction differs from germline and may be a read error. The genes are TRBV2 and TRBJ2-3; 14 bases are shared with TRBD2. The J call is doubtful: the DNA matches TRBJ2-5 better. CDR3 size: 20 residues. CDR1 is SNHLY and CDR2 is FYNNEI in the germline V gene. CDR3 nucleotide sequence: TGTGCCAGCAGAGAAGACCCGGGACTAGCGGGGGTTAAAGTATTGGAGACCCAGTACTTC. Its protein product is CASREDPGLAGVKVLETQYF.

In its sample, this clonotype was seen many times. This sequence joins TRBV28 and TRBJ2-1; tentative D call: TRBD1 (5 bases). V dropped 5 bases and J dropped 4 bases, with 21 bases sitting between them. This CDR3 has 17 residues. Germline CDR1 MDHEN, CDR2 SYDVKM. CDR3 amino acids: CASSHPLRVARYNEQFF. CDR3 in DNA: TGTGCCAGCAGTCACCCCCTCAGGGTCGCGAGGTACAATGAGCAGTTCTTC.

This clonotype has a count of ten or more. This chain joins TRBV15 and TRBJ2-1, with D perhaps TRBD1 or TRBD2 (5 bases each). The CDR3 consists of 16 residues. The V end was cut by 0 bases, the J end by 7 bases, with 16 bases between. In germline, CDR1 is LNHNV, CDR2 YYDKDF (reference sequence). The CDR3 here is CATSRDLGETENEQFF. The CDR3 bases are TGTGCCACCAGCAGAGATTTGGGGGAGACGGAAAATGAGCAGTTCTTC. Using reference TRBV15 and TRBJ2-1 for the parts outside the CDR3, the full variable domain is DAMVIQNPRYQVTQFGKPVTLSCSQTLNHNVMYWYQQKSSQAPKLLFHYYDKDFNNEADTPDNFQSRRPNTSFCFLDIRSPGLGDTAMYLCATSRDLGETENEQFFGPGTRLTVL.

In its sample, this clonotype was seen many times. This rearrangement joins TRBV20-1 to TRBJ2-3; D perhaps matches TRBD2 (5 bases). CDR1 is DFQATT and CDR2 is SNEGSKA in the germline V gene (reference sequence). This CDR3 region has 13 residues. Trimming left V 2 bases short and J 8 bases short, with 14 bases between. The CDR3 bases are TGCAGTGCTAGAATCGCACCGCTAGCTACGCAGTATTTT. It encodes CSARIAPLATQYF.

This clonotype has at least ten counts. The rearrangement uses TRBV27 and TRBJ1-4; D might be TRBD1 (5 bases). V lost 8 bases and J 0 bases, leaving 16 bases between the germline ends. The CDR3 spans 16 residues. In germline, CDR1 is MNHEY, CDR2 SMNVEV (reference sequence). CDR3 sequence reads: CASGGVGSPTNEKLFF. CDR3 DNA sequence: TGTGCCAGCGGGGGAGTGGGCTCCCCAACTAATGAAAAACTGTTTTTT.

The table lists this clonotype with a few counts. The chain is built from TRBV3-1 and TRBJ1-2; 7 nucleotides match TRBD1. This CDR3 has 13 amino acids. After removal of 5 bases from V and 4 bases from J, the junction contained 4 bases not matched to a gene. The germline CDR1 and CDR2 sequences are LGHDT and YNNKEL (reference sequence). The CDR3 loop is CASSSGTAYGYTF. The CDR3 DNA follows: TGTGCCAGCAGCTCCGGGACAGCCTATGGCTACACCTTC. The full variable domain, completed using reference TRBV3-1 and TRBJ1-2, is DTAVSQTPKYLVTQMGNDKSIKCEQNLGHDTMYWYKQDSKKFLKIMFSYNNKELIINETVPNRFSPKSPDKAHLNLHINSLELGDSAVYFCASSSGTAYGYTFGSGTRLTVV.

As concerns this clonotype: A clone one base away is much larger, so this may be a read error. CDR3 region: CSVMGGGPYNEQYF. The DNA of the CDR3 is TGCAGCGTCATGGGGGGAGGCCCTTACAATGAGCAGTACTTC. The chain has TRBV29-1 and TRBJ2-3, with a weak D call TRBD2 (6 bases). The assigned J gene may be wrong: the sequence end matches TRBJ2-7 better. The germline gives CDR1 SQVTM, CDR2 ANQGSEA. This CDR3 region has 14 residues.

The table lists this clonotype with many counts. The CDR3 DNA follows: TGTGCCAGCCGGGGGGACCTAGCGGGAGCCTCCTACGAGCAGTACTTC. Translating it yields CASRGDLAGASYEQYF. The V and J genes are TRBV7-9 and TRBJ2-7, with TRBD2 matching 10 bases. Trimming cost V 8 bases and J 0 bases; bases outside gene matches: 10. CDR1 SEHNR and CDR2 FQNEAQ come from the germline V gene (reference sequence). The CDR3 is 16 amino acids.

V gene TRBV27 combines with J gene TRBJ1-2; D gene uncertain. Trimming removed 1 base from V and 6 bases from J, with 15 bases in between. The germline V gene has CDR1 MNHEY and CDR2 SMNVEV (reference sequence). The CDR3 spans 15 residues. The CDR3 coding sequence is TGTGCCAGCAGTTTATTGCCCAGAAGTGCAAATGGCTACACCTTC. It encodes CASSLLPRSANGYTF.

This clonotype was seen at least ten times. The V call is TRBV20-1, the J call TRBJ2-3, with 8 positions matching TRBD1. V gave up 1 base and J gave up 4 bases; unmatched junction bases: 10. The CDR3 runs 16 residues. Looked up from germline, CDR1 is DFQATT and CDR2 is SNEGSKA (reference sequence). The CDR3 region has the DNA TGCAGTGCTAGAGGGGGGACAGGTAAAAGGGCAGATACGCAGTATTTT. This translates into CSARGGTGKRADTQYF.

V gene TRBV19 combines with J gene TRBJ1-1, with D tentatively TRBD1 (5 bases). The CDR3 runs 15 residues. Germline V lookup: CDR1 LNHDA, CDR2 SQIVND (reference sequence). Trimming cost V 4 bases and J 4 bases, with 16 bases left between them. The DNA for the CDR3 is TGTGCCAGTAGTACCGGCCGGAGGGGAGGCACTGAAGCTTTCTTT. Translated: CASSTGRRGGTEAFF.

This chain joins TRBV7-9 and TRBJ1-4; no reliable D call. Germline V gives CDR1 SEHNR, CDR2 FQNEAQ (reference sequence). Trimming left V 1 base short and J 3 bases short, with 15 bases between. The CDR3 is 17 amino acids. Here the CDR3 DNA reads TGTGCCAGCAGCTTAGAGATAGTCAGCCCGCCTAATGAAAAACTGTTTTTT. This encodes CASSLEIVSPPNEKLFF.

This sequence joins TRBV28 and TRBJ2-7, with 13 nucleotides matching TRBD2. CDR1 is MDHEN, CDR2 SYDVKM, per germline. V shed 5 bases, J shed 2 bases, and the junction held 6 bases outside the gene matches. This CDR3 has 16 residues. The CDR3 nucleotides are TGTGCCAGCAGTCCTCGACTAGCGGGGGGACCCTACGAGCAGTACTTC. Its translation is CASSPRLAGGPYEQYF.